Shown below are 2 T cell receptor beta chains from a single sample sequenced in a study of CD8+CD57+ T cells in acquired aplastic anemia. Genomic DNA served as template for TCR beta VDJ and CDR3 profiling. TCRdb reprocessed the reads with MiXCR, giving one entry per CDR3 protein. The data hold under 350,000 distinct CDR3 sequences, with around three fifths observed a single time. CD8+CD57+ cell expansion had been shown by flow cytometry in patients chosen for sequencing. The sample taken for sequencing was sorted CD4+, CD8+, or CD8+CD57+ T cells (not recorded which) from PBMCs. The receptors shown here come from a human donor with aplastic anemia.

For the CDR3, the DNA is TGCAGCGTTGCTTGGGGCAATCAGCCCCAGCATTTT. It yields the protein CSVAWGNQPQHF. The genes are TRBV29-1 and TRBJ1-5; D is uncertain. Looked up from germline, CDR1 is SQVTM and CDR2 is ANQGSEA. V lost 4 bases and J 2 bases, leaving 6 bases between the germline ends. CDR3 length: 12 residues.

This chain connects TRBV24-1 to TRBJ2-3; 7 bases are a match to TRBD2. This CDR3 has 18 residues. Germline CDR1 KGHDR, CDR2 SFDVKD. J lost 4 bases, V lost 4 bases, and 16 bases had no gene match. The CDR3 here is CATSDPLGGSHDADTQYF. CDR3 in DNA: TGTGCCACCAGTGACCCCCTGGGCGGGAGTCATGACGCAGATACGCAGTATTTT.